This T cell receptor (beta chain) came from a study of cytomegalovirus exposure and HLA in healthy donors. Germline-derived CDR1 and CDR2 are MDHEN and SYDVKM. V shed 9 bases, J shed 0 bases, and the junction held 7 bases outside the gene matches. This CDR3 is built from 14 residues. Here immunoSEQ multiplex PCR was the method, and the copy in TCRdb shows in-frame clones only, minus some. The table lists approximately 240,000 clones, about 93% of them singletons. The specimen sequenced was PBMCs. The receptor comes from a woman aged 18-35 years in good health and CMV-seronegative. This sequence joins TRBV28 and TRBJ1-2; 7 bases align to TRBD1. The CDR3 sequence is CASYKTGPNYGYTF. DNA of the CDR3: TGTGCCAGTTATAAGACAGGGCCTAACTATGGCTACACCTTC.